The clone carrying this T cell receptor (beta chain) was seen more than once but under ten times. After removal of 4 bases from V and 5 bases from J, the junction contained 6 bases not matched to a gene. Per germline, CDR1 SGHTA and CDR2 FQGNSA. The CDR3 has 14 amino acids. This record belongs to a study of patients and donors after allogeneic stem cell transplantation. TCRdb independently ran MiXCR on the RT-PCR reads; one entry per CDR3 protein. The repertoire holds about a million distinct CDR3 sequences, with about a sixth as singletons. This chain connects TRBV7-2 to TRBJ2-7; 9 bases map to TRBD1. The sequence was obtained from a human donor who was either an allogeneic HSCT recipient or a stem cell or donor lymphocyte infusion donor (not recorded which). It is not recorded whose cells these are; they may come from a transplant donor. Sequenced: blood, either unsorted or a sorted T cell fraction (not recorded which). CDR3 DNA: TGTGCCAGCAGCTCGGACAGGGGTTTTGACGAGCAGTACTTC. Translation gives CASSSDRGFDEQYF.